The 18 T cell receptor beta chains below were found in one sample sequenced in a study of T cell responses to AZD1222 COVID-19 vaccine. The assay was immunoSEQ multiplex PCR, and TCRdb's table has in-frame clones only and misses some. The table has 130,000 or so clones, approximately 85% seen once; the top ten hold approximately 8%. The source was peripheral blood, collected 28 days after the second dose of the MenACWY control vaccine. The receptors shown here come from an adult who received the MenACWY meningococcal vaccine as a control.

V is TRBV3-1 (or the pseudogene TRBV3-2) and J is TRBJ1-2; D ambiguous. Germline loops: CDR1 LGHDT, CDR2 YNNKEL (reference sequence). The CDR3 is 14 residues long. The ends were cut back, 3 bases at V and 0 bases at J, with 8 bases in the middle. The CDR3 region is CASSQGGTNYGYTF. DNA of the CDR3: TGTGCCAGCAGCCAGGGCGGAACTAACTATGGCTACACCTTC.

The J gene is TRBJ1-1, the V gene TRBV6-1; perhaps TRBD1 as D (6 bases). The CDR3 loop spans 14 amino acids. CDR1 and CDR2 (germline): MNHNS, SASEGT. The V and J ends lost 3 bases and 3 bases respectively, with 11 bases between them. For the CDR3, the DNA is TGTGCCAGCAGTGAGCCAGGGGTCCACACTGAAGCTTTCTTT. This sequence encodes CASSEPGVHTEAFF.

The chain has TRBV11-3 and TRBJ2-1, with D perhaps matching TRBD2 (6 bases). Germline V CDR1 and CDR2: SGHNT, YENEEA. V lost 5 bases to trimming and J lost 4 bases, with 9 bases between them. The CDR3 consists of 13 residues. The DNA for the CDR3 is TGTGCCAGCAGCCGGGGGAGTTACAATGAGCAGTTCTTC. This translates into CASSRGSYNEQFF.

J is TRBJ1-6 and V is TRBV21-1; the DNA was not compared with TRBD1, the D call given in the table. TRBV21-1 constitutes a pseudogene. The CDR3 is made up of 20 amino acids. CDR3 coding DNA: TGTGCCAGCAGCAAAACGTATCTAAGGAAGGGGGCGGTACGTCATTCACCCCTCCACTTT. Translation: CASSKTYLRKGAVRHSPLHF.

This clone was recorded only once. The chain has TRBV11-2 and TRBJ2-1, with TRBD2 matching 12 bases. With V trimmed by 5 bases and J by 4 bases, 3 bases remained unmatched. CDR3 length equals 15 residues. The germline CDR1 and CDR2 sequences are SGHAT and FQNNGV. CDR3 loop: CASSPGLAGYNEQFF. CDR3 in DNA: TGTGCCAGCAGCCCCGGACTAGCGGGGTACAATGAGCAGTTCTTC.

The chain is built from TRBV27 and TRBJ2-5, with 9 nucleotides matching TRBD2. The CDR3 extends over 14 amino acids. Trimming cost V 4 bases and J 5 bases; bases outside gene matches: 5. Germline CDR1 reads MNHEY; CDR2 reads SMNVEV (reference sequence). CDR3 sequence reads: CASSSRSGRETQYF. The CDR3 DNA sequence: TGTGCCAGCAGTTCCAGGAGCGGGAGGGAGACCCAGTACTTC.

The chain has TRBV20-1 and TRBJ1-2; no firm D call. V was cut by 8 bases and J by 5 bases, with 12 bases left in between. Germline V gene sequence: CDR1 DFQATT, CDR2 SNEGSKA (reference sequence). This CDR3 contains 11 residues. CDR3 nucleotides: TGCAGTCTGGCCGACATATATGGCTACACCTTC. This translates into CSLADIYGYTF.

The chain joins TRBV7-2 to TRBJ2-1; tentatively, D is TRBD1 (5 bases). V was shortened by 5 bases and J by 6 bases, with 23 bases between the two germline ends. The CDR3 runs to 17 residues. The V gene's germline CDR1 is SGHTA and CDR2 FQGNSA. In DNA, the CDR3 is TGTGCCAGCAGCCCCTGGGCCCAGGGAAAAAGGGCCAATGAGCAGTTCTTC. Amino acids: CASSPWAQGKRANEQFF.

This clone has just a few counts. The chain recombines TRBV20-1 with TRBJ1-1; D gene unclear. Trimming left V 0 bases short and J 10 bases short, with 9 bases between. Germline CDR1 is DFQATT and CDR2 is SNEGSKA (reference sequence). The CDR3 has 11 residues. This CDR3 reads CSARDGLGAFF. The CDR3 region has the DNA TGCAGTGCTAGAGATGGCCTGGGAGCTTTCTTT.

CDR3 nucleotides: TGTGCCAGCAGTTACCTCCCGCGGGAGACCCAGTACTTC. Residues: CASSYLPRETQYF. The V gene is TRBV6-2 or TRBV6-3, the J gene TRBJ2-5; the D is unclear. V was cut by 2 bases and J by 5 bases, with 9 bases left in between. Germline V gene data show CDR1 as MNHEY and CDR2 as SVGEGT. CDR3 length: 13 amino acids.

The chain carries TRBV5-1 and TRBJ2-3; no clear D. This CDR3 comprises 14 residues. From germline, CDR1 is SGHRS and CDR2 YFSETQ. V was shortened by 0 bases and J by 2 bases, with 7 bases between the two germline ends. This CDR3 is CASSLVLITDTQYF. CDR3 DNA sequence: TGCGCCAGCAGCTTGGTACTCATCACAGATACGCAGTATTTT.

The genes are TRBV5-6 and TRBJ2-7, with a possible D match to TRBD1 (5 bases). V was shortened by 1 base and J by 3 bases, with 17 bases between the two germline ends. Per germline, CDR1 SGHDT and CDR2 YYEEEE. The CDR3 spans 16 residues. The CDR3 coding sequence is TGTGCCAGCAGCTTGTTGGGTCAGGGATCGGTCTACGAGCAGTACTTC. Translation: CASSLLGQGSVYEQYF.

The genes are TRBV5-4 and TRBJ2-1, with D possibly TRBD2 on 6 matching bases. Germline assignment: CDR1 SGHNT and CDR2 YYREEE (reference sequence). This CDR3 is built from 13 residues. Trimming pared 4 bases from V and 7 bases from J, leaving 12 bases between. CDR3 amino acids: CASSPDRGNEQFF. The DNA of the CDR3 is TGTGCCAGCAGCCCAGATCGGGGGAATGAGCAGTTCTTC.

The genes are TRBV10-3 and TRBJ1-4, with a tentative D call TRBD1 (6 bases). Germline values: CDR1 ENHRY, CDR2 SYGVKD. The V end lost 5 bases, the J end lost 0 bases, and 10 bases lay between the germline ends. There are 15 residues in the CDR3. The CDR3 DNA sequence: TGTGCCATCAGTTCCACAGGGACAACTAATGAAAAACTGTTTTTT. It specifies CAISSTGTTNEKLFF.

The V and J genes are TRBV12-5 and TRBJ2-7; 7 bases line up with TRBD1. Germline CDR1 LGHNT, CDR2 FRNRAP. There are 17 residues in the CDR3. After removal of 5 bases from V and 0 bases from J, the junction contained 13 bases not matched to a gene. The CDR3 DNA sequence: TGTGCTAGTGGTCCCAACCCGACAGGGCCAAGCTCCTACGAGCAGTACTTC. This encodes CASGPNPTGPSSYEQYF.

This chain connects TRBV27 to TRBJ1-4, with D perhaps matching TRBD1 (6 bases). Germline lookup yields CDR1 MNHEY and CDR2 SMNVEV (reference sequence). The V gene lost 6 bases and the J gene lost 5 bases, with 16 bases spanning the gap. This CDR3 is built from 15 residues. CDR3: CASRPGQGLNEKLFF. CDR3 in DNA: TGTGCCAGCAGACCGGGGCAGGGGCTCAATGAAAAACTGTTTTTT. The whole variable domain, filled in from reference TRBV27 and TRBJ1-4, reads EAQVTQNPRYLITVTGKKLTVTCSQNMNHEYMSWYRQDPGLGLRQIYYSMNVEVTDKGDVPEGYKVSRKEKRNFPLILESPSPNQTSLYFCASRPGQGLNEKLFFGSGTQLSVL.

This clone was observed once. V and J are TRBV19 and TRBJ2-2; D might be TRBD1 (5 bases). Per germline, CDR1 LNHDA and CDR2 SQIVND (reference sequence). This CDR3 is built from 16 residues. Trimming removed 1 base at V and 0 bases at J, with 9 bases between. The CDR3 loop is CASSIGIRANTGELFF. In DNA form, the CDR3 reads TGTGCCAGTAGTATAGGGATCAGGGCGAACACCGGGGAGCTGTTTTTT.

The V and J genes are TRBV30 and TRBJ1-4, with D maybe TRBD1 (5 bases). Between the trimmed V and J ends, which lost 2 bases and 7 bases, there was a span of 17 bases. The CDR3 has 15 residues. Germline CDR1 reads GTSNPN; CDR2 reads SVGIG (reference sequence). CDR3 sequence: CAWSPLGAEVEKLFF. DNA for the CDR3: TGTGCCTGGAGTCCTTTAGGGGCGGAGGTTGAAAAACTGTTTTTT.